These 3 T cell receptor beta chains came from one sample sequenced in a study of blood T cell repertoires in COVID-19. Assay used: immunoSEQ multiplex PCR; TCRdb lists only in-frame clones, some missing. This table holds hundreds of thousands of clones, 65% to 90% found once. Sequencing was carried out using peripheral blood. The receptors derive from a woman aged 60-75 years with COVID-19, enrolled during active disease.

V and J are TRBV5-4 and TRBJ1-1; D is uncertain. The V gene lost 2 bases and the J gene lost 2 bases, with 16 bases spanning the gap. The CDR3 has 16 amino acids. The germline CDR1 and CDR2 sequences are SGHNT and YYREEE (reference sequence). The DNA of the CDR3 is TGTGCCAGCAGCTTTGGGTTCGTCAGGCTTAACACTGAAGCTTTCTTT. It specifies CASSFGFVRLNTEAFF.

This clone has a single count. V usage is TRBV6-2 or TRBV6-3 and J usage is TRBJ2-3; TRBD2 matches at 7 bases. V gave up 5 bases and J gave up 7 bases; unmatched junction bases: 12. Germline V gene lookup returns CDR1 MNHEY and CDR2 SVGEGT. This CDR3 comprises 15 residues. For the CDR3, the DNA is TGTGCCAGCAGTCGACTAGCCGCCTCAGTAAATACGCAGTATTTT. Its translation: CASSRLAASVNTQYF.

The rearrangement links TRBV5-1 to TRBJ2-1, with a possible D match to TRBD1 (6 bases). Trimming left V 6 bases short and J 6 bases short, with 13 bases between. The CDR3 extends over 13 amino acids. Germline CDR1 and CDR2: SGHRS and YFSETQ. The CDR3 loop is CASNQGYSNEQFF. The CDR3 DNA reads as TGCGCCAGCAACCAGGGGTACTCCAATGAGCAGTTCTTC. Combining the CDR3 with reference TRBV5-1 and TRBJ2-1 gives the whole variable domain KAGVTQTPRYLIKTRGQQVTLSCSPISGHRSVSWYQQTPGQGLQFLFEYFSETQRNKGNFPGRFSGRQFSNSRSEMNVSTLELGDSALYLCASNQGYSNEQFFGPGTRLTVL.